One TCR beta chain is described in this entry. Its target is not known. V lost 0 bases, J lost 7 bases, and 7 bases lay in between. The CDR3 has 12 residues. Per germline, CDR1 SEHNR and CDR2 FQNEAQ (reference sequence). These data are taken from a study of T cell responses to AZD1222 COVID-19 vaccine. Study information: Second-dose schedules of about 4 or about 12 weeks were combined. Study results and limitations: At 160-218 and 743-854, vaccine-associated CD4 TCRs were dominant, and they spanned spike. Clonal diversity was possibly underestimated; the donors were predominantly white British and more often female. Rises in breadth and depth of Spike-specific TCRs came after two AZD1222 doses.

TCRdb's table, derived via immunoSEQ multiplex PCR, lists solely in-frame clones and lacks some. The table records roughly 100,000 clones, roughly 90% of them present only once. This clonotype originated in an adult in good health. The source material was peripheral blood, sampled on day 0 of AZD1222 vaccination. The V call is TRBV7-9, the J call TRBJ2-7, with D hard to call. The CDR3 loop is CASSLAQREQYF. The DNA for the CDR3 is TGTGCCAGCAGCTTAGCGCAGAGGGAGCAGTACTTC.